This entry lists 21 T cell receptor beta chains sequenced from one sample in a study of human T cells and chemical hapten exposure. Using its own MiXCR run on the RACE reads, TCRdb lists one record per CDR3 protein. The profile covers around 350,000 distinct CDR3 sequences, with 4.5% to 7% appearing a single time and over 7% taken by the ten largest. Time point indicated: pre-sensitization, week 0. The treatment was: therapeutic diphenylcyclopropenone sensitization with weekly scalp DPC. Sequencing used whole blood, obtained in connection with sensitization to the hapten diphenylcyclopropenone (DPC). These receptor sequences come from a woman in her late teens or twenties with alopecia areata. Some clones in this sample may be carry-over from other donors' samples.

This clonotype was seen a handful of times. The CDR3 nucleotides read TGTGCCAGCTCACCGACAGAACAAGAGACCCAGTACTTC. It translates to CASSPTEQETQYF. The chain couples TRBV18 to TRBJ2-5; D perhaps matches TRBD1 (5 bases). Trimming stripped 3 bases from V and 2 bases from J, with 7 bases between. The CDR3 runs to 13 residues. The germline V gene has CDR1 KGHSH and CDR2 LQKENI.

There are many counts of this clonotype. In DNA form, the CDR3 reads TGTGCCACCAGTGATTTGCATACGCAGTATTTT. It encodes CATSDLHTQYF. The chain carries TRBV24-1 and TRBJ2-3; D call uncertain. V lost 0 bases, J lost 7 bases, and 1 base lay in between. The V gene's germline CDR1 is KGHDR and CDR2 SFDVKD. This CDR3 is 11 amino acids long.

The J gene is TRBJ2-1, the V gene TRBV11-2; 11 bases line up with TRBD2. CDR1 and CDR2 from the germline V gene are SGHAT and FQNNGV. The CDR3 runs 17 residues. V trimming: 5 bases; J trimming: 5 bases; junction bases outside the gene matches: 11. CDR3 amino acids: CASSPLAGGIFDNEQFF. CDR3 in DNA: TGTGCCAGCAGCCCTTTAGCGGGGGGGATTTTTGACAATGAGCAGTTCTTC.

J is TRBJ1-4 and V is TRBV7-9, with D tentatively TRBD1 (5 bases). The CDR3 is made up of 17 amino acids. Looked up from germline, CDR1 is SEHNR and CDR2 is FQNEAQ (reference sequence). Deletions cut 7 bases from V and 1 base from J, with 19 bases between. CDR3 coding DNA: TGTGCCAGCACCGAACCGGGTCAGGGAAAAACTAATGAAAAACTGTTTTTT. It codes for CASTEPGQGKTNEKLFF.

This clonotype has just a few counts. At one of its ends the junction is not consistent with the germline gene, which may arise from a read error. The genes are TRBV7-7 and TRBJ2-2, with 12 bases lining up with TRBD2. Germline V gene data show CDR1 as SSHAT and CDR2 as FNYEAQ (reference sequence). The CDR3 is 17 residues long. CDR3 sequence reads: CASSVLAGGSNTGELFF. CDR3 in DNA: TGTGCTAGCAGCGTACTAGCGGGGGGATCCAACACCGGGGAGCTGTTTTTT.

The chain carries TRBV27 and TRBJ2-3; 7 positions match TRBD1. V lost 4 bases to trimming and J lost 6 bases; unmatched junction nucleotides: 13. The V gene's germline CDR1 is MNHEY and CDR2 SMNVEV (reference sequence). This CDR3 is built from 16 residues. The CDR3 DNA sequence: TGTGCCAGCAGTTACCACACTCGGACAGGCTGGGATACGCAGTATTTT. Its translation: CASSYHTRTGWDTQYF.

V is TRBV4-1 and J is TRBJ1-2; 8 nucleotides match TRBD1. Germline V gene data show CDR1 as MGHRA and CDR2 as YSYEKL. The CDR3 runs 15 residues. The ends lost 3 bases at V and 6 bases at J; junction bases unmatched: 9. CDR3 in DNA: TGCGCCAGCAGCCACATGGACAGGGAGGCGGATGGCTACACCTTC. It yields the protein CASSHMDREADGYTF.

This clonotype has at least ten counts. This chain's CDR3 is CASSPGLGPSYGYTF. The CDR3 coding sequence is TGTGCCAGCAGCCCAGGACTGGGACCAAGCTATGGCTACACCTTC. V gene TRBV7-8 combines with J gene TRBJ1-2, with D possibly matching TRBD1 (5 bases). V was trimmed by 5 bases and J by 4 bases, leaving 17 bases between them. The CDR3 contains 15 residues. The germline V gene encodes CDR1 SGHVS and CDR2 FQNEAQ.

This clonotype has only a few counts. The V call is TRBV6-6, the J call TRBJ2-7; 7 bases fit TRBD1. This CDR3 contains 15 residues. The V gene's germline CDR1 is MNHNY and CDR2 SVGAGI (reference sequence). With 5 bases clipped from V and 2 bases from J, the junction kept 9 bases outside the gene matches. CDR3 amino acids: CASSEPTGSPYEQYF. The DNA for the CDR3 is TGTGCCAGCAGTGAACCGACAGGGTCCCCCTACGAGCAGTACTTC.

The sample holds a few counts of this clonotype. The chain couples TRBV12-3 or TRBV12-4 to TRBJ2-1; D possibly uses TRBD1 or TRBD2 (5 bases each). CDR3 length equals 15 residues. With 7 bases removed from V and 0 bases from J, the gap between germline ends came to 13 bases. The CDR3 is CASTAGGSSYNEQFF. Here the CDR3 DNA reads TGTGCCAGCACCGCTGGGGGAAGCTCCTACAATGAGCAGTTCTTC.

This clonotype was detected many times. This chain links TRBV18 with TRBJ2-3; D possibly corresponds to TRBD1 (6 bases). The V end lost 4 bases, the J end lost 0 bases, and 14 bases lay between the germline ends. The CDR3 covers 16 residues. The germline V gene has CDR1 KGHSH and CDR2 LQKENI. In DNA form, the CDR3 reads TGTGCCAGCTCACTCCGCCAGGGGTATAGCACAGATACGCAGTATTTT. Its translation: CASSLRQGYSTDTQYF. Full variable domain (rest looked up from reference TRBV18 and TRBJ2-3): NAGVMQNPRHLVRRRGQEARLRCSPMKGHSHVYWYRQLPEEGLKFMVYLQKENIIDESGMPKERFSAEFPKEGPSILRIQQVVRGDSAAYFCASSLRQGYSTDTQYFGPGTRLTVL.

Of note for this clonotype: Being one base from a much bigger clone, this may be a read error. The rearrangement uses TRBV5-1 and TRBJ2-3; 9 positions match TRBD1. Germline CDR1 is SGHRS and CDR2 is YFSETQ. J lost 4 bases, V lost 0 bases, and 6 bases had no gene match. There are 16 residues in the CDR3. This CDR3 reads CASSLARTGDADTQYF. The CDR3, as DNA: TGCGCCAGCAGCTTGGCTCGGACAGGGGACGCAGATACGCAGTATTTT.

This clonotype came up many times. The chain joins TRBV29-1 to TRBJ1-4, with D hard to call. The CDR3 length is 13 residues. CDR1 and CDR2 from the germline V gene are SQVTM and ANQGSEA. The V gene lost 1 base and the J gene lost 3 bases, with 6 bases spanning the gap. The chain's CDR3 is CSVEAPANEKLFF. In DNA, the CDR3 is TGCAGCGTTGAAGCCCCCGCTAATGAAAAACTGTTTTTT.

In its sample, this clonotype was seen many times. The CDR3 region is CASSLDEEGRTEAFF. The DNA of the CDR3 is TGTGCCAGCAGCTTAGACGAGGAGGGAAGGACTGAAGCTTTCTTT. The rearrangement links TRBV7-2 to TRBJ1-1; D remains unclear. V dropped 1 base and J dropped 5 bases, with 14 bases sitting between them. In germline, CDR1 is SGHTA, CDR2 FQGNSA. The CDR3 extends over 15 amino acids.

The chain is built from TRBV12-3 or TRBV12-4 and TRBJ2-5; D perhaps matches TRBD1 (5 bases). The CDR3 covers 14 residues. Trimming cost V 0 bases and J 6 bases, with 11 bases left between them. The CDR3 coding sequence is TGTGCCAGCAGTTTAGCGGGGCGTCAGCAGACCCAGTACTTC. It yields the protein CASSLAGRQQTQYF.

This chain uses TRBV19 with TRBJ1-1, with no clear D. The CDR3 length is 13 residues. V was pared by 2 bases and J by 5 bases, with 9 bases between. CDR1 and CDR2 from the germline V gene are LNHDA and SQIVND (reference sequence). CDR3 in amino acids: CASSIRKGTEAFF. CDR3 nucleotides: TGTGCCAGTAGTATACGGAAGGGAACTGAAGCTTTCTTT.

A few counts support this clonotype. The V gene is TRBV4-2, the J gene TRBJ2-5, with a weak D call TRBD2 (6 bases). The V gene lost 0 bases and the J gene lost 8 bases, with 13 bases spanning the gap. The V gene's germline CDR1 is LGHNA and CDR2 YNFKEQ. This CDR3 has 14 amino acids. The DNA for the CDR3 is TGTGCCAGCAGCCAAGACGGGAGTCTACGCACCCAGTACTTC. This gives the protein CASSQDGSLRTQYF.

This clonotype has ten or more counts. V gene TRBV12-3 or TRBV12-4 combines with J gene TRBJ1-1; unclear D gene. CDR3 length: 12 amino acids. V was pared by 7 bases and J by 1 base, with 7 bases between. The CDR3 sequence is CASTAGNTEAFF. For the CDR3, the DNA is TGTGCCAGCACCGCCGGGAACACTGAAGCTTTCTTT.

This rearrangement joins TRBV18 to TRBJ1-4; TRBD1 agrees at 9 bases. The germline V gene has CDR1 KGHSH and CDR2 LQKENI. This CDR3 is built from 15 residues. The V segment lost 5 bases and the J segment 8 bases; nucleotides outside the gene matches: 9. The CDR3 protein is CASSSTGGAGEKLFF. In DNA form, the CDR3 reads TGTGCCAGCTCATCTACAGGGGGCGCAGGGGAAAAACTGTTTTTT.

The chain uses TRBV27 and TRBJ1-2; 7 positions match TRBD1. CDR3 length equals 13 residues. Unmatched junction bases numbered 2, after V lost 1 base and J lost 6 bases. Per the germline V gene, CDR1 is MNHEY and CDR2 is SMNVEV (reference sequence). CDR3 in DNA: TGTGCCAGCAGTTTATGGAGGGGGCATGGCTACACCTTC. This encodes CASSLWRGHGYTF.

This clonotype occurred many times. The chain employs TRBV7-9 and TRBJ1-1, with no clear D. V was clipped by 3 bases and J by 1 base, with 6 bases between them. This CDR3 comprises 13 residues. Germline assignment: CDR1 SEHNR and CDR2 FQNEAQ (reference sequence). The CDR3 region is CASSLDENTEAFF. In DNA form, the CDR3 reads TGTGCCAGCAGCTTGGACGAGAACACTGAAGCTTTCTTT. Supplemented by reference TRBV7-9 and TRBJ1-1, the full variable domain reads DTGVSQNPRHKITKRGQNVTFRCDPISEHNRLYWYRQTLGQGPEFLTYFQNEAQLEKSRLLSDRFSAERPKGSFSTLEIQRTEQGDSAMYLCASSLDENTEAFFGQGTRLTVV.